The clone carrying this T cell receptor (beta chain) was counted only a few times. Its antigen is undetermined. This entry belongs to a study of naive and memory T cell subsets. Both TRBC1 and TRBC2 were covered by a beta constant-region primer of two equimolar oligonucleotides. The ligated cDNA underwent four PCR rounds using SP2 and nested alpha and beta constant-region primers. An oligonucleotide with the SP2 primer and a 12-nucleotide UMI was ligated to the cDNA 3' end. TCRdb redid the calling of the UMI-ligation and nested PCR reads with MiXCR, one entry per CDR3 protein. The sample lists roughly 100,000 distinct CDR3 sequences, around 10% occurring once. The CDR3 extends over 14 amino acids. Trimming took off 4 bases at V and 3 bases at J, with 11 bases between the two ends. Findings and caveats of the study: No ground truth validated the naive and memory repertoire findings. Naive repertoires, especially CD8, held a few larger clonotypes, possibly memory cells re-expressing CD45RA.

From the second PCR step, alpha and beta chains were amplified apart. Four subsets defined by CD45RA and CD27 were sorted after CD3, CD4, CD8 and live/dead staining. The sample consisted of naive CD4+ T cells from blood. This rearrangement joins TRBV12-3 or TRBV12-4 to TRBJ2-3; D not resolved. The clonotype was recovered from a human donor in good health. CDR3: CASSSRQKTDTQYF. For the CDR3, the DNA is TGTGCCAGCAGTTCTAGGCAAAAGACAGATACGCAGTATTTT.